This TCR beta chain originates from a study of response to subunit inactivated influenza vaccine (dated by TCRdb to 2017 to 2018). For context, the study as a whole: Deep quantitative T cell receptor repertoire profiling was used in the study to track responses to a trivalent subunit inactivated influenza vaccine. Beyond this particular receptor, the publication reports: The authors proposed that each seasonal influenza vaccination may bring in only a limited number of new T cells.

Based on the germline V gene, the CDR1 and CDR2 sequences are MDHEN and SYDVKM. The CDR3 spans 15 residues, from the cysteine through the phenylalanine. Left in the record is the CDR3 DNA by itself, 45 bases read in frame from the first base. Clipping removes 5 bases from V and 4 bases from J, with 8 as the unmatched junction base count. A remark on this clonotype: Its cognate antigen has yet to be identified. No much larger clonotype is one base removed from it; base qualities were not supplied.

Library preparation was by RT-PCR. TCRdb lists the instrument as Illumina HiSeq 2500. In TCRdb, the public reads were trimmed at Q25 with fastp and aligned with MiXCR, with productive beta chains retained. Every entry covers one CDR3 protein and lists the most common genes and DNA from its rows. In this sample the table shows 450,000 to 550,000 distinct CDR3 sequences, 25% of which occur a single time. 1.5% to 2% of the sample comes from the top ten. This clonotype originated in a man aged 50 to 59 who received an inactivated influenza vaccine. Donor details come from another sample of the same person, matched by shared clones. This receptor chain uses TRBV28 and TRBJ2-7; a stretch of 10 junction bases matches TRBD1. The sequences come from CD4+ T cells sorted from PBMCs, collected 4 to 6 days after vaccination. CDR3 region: CASSIWTGGTYEQYF. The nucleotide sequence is TGTGCCAGCAGTATCTGGACAGGGGGGACGTACGAGCAGTACTTC.